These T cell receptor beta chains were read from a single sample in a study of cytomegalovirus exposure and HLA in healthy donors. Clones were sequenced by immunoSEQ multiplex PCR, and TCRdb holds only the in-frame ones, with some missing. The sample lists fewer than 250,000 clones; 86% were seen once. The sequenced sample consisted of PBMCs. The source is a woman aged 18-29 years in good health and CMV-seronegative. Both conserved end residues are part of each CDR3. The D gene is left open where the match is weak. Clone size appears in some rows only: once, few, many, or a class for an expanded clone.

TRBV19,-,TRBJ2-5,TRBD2,TGTGCCAGTAGTATCCGGACTAGCGGGGGGCGGGTGCGGGAGACCCAGTACTTC,CASSIRTSGGRVRETQYF
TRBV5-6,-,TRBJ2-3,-,TGTGCCAGCAGCTCTGAACAGTTAGCAGATACGCAGTATTTT,CASSSEQLADTQYF
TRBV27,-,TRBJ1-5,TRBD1,TGTGCCAGCAGTATAAGCACAGGGGGAGGTAATCAGCCCCAGCATTTT,CASSISTGGGNQPQHF
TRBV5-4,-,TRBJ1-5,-,TGTGCCAGCAGCCGCGGCGATAGCAATCAGCCCCAGCATTTT,CASSRGDSNQPQHF
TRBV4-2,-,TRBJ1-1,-,TGTGCCAGCAGGGCCATCGGGTCCTATGGGGCTTTCTTT,CASRAIGSYGAFF
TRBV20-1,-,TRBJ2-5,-,TGCAGTATTGACAGGGAGACCCAGTACTTC,CSIDRETQYF
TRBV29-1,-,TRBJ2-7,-,TGCAGCGTTGTGTTTGTGCAGGGTTCGAATTCCGAGCAGTACTTC,CSVVFVQGSNSEQYF
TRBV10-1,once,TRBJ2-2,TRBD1,TGCGCCAGCAGCCCCGGGACAGGGTTTTCCGGGGAGCTGTTTTTT,CASSPGTGFSGELFF
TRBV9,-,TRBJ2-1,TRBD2,TGTGCCAGCAGCCCATTGGGGGGGGGTTACAATGAGCAGTTCTTC,CASSPLGGGYNEQFF
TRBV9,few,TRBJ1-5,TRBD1,TGTGCCAGCAGCGTAACAGGGGGCAATCAGCCCCAGCATTTT,CASSVTGGNQPQHF
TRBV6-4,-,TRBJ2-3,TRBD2,TGTGCCAGCGCCCCCGGGGGGGCCTCGGATACGCAGTATTTT,CASAPGGASDTQYF
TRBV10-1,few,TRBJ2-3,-,TGCGCCAGCAGCTTCACAGATACGCAGTATTTT,CASSFTDTQYF
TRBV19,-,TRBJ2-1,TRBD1,TGTGCCAGTAGTCGTCATGGACAGGGGAGTGGGGAGCAGTTCTTC,CASSRHGQGSGEQFF
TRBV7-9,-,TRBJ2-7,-,TGTGCCAGCAGCTTATCGGTCTCCTACGAGCAGTACTTC,CASSLSVSYEQYF
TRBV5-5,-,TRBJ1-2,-,TGTGCCAGCGTTGAATCGGGCTATGGCTACACCTTC,CASVESGYGYTF
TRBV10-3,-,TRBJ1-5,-,TGTGCCATCGGGTCCAGGGTGGGTCAGCCCCAGCATTTT,CAIGSRVGQPQHF
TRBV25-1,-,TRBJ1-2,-,TGTGCCAGCAGTGAATATGGGACACACTATGGCTACACCTTC,CASSEYGTHYGYTF
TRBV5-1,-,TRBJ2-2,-,TGCGCCAGCAGCTTGGCCGGAGCCAGCAACACCGGGGAGCTGTTTTTT,CASSLAGASNTGELFF
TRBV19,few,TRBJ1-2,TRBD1,TGTGCCAGTAGCCCTTGGGACAGCTATGGCTACACCTTC,CASSPWDSYGYTF
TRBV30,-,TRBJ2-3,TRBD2,TGTGCCTGGAGTGTACGACGAACTAGCGGGAGGGCATCTCTCACAGATACGCAGTATTTT,CAWSVRRTSGRASLTDTQYF
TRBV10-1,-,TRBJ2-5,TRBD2,TGCGCCAGCAGTGAGTCGGGACTAGCGGAAGAGACCCAGTACTTC,CASSESGLAEETQYF
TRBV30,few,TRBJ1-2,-,TGTGCCTGGAGTATCGGGGGAAACTATGGCTACACCTTC,CAWSIGGNYGYTF
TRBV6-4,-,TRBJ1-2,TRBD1,TGTGCCAGCAGCCTGGGGACAGGGGGAAGCTACACCTTC,CASSLGTGGSYTF
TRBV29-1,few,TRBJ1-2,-,TGCAGCGTTGTCTTCGACATTGGCTACACCTTC,CSVVFDIGYTF
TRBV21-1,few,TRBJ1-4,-,TGTGCCAGGCCGCGTGTCAGGGCAACTAATGAAAAACTGTTTTTT,CARPRVRATNEKLFF
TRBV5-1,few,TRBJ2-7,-,TGCGCCAGCAGCATTACACAGGTAGCTGGTGAGCAGTACTTC,CASSITQVAGEQYF
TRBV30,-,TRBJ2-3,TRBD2,TGTGCCTGGAGTGGGGCTAGCGGGACCACAGATACGCAGTATTTT,CAWSGASGTTDTQYF
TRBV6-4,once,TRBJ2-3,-,TGTGCCAGCCAAAGGTCGGCGGGATCGGAAGATACGCAGTATTTT,CASQRSAGSEDTQYF
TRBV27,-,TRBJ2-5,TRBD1,TGTGCCAGCAGAATTAGGCAGGGGGTTGCGGAGACCCAGTACTTC,CASRIRQGVAETQYF
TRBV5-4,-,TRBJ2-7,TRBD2,TGTGCCAGCAGCTTTAGCGGGGGCCACTCCTACGAGCAGTACTTC,CASSFSGGHSYEQYF
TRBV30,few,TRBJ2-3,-,TGTGCCTGGAGTGTACCCCAGATTCCAGATACGCAGTATTTT,CAWSVPQIPDTQYF
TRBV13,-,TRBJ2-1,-,TGTGCCAGCAGCCCGACTACGGGACACAGTAATGAGCAGTTCTTC,CASSPTTGHSNEQFF
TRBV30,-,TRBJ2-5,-,TGTGCCTCGAGGGCAGGCGAAGAGACCCAGTACTTC,CASRAGEETQYF
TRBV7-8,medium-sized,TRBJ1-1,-,TGTGCCAGCAGCTTAACGGAGACAGGCTCTGACACTGAAGCTTTCTTT,CASSLTETGSDTEAFF
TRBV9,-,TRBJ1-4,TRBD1,TGTGCCAGCAACCCCGGGACAGGGGGGGAAAAACTGTTTTTT,CASNPGTGGEKLFF
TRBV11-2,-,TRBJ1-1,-,TGTGCCAGCAGCTGGGGGGGGTACGGCACTGAAGCTTTCTTT,CASSWGGYGTEAFF
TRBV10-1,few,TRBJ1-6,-,TGCGCCAGCAGGACAGGAGGATGGGATTCACCCCTCCACTTT,CASRTGGWDSPLHF
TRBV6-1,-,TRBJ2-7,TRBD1,TGTGCCAGCAGTGTTGCCCCGGGACAGCCCTACGAGCAGTACTTC,CASSVAPGQPYEQYF
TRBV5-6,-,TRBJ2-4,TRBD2,TGTGCCAGCAGCCGGGAGGGCAAGCAGTACTTC,CASSREGKQYF
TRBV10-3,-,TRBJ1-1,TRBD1,TGTGCCATCAGTGGGTATGAGGACAGGGGGGACACTGAAGCTTTCTTT,CAISGYEDRGDTEAFF
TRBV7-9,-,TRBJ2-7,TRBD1,TGTGCCAGCAGCTTAGAAGGGCAGCTAGGGACAGCGTCCTACGAGCAGTACTTC,CASSLEGQLGTASYEQYF
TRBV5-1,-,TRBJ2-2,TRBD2,TGCGCCAGCAGCTTGGGACTAGCGGGGGCGAACACCGGGGAGCTGTTTTTT,CASSLGLAGANTGELFF
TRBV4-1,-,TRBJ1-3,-,TGCGCCAGCAGCCAAGTCGGAGGGCCTGGAAACACCATATATTTT,CASSQVGGPGNTIYF
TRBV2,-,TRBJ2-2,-,TGTGCCAGCACCGGAGAGGCAGCTTCGGGGGCCGGGGAGCTGTTTTTT,CASTGEAASGAGELFF
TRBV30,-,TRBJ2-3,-,TGTGCCTGGAGTGGGATAAGCGGTGTAGATACGCAGTATTTT,CAWSGISGVDTQYF
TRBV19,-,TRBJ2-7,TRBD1,TGTGCCAGTAGTCCCGACAGGGTTTATTACGAGCAGTACTTC,CASSPDRVYYEQYF
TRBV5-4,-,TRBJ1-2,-,TGTGCCAGCAGCCTCACGGGGGGCAACTATGGCTACACCTTC,CASSLTGGNYGYTF
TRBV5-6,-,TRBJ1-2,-,TGTGCCAGCAGCTTGGCCCCGGGACAACCTAACTATGGCTACACCTTC,CASSLAPGQPNYGYTF
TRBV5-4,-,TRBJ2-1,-,TGTGCCAGCAGTCCCTGGGGAGGTTCCTACAATGAGCAGTTCTTC,CASSPWGGSYNEQFF
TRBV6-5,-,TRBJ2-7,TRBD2,TGTGCCAGCAGTTACACTAGCGGGAGCTCCTACGAGCAGTACTTC,CASSYTSGSSYEQYF
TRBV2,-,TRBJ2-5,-,TGTGCCAGCCGGGACCAAGAGACCCAGTACTTC,CASRDQETQYF
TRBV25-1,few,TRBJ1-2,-,TGTGCCAGCAGTGAACAGGGGAACTATGGCTACACCTTC,CASSEQGNYGYTF
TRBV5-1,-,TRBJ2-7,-,TGCGCCAGCAGCCCCGCGGGGAACTCCCACGAGCAGTACTTC,CASSPAGNSHEQYF
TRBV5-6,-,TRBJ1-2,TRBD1,TGTGCCAGCAGTTATAAACCGGGACAGGGGACAGGCTACACCTTC,CASSYKPGQGTGYTF